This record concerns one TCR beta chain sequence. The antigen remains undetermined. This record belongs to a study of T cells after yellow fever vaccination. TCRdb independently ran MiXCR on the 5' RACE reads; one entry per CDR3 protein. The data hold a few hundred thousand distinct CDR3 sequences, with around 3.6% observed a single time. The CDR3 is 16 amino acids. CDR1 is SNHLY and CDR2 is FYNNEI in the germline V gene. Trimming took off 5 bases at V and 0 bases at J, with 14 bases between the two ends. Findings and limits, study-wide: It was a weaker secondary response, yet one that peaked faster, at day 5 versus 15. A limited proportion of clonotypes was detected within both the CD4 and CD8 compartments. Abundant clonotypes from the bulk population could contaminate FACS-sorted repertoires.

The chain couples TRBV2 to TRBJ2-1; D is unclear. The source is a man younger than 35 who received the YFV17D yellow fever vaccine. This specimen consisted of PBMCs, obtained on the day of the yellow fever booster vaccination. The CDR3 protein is CASSPVTGSSYNEQFF. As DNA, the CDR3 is TGTGCCAGCAGTCCCGTGACGGGCAGCTCCTACAATGAGCAGTTCTTC.